This T cell receptor (beta chain) was identified in a study of blood T cell repertoires in COVID-19. At the level of the study: Spain, Italy and the United States supplied samples that represented acute and convalescent COVID-19. Sample material is recorded as cDNA or gDNA derived from T cells, B-cell-depleted T cells, or PBMCs.

Original data processing: For nucleated cells, counts were estimated from reference gene primer amplification. Assay: immunoSEQ multiplex PCR; the TCRdb copy retains only in-frame clones and omits some. V and J calls and clone size are given by that table; D and trimming were obtained from the DNA. The data hold 200,000 to 250,000 clones, with about 86% observed a single time. V gave up 8 bases and J gave up 3 bases, with 7 bases separating them. Germline CDR1 reads MDHEN; CDR2 reads SYDVKM. This CDR3 contains 11 residues. This sequence originates from a man older than 75 with acute or convalescent COVID-19. Sequencing was performed on peripheral blood. This chain links TRBV28 with TRBJ1-2; D ambiguous. The CDR3 DNA follows: TGTGCCAGCCAAAACTACTATGGCTACACCTTC. Amino acid sequence: CASQNYYGYTF.